This T cell receptor (beta chain) comes out of a study of shared clonotypes between healthy human individuals. Study conclusions and caveats: Clonotypes shared by all four sorted-subset donors had higher generation probabilities than non-shared clonotypes. Researchers found naive subsets generally carried larger estimated richness than memory subsets.

Clones were sequenced by immunoSEQ multiplex PCR, and TCRdb holds only the in-frame ones, with some missing. The sample has 2 million to 2.5 million clones; 85% to 95% are singletons. With regard to this clone: Its specificity is not known.

CDR1 and CDR2 from the germline V gene are LNHNV and YYDKDF (reference sequence). The V gene end was trimmed by 0 bases and the J gene end by 4 bases; junction bases not matched to a gene: 5. CDR3 length equals 16 residues. Study donors comprised healthy, HIV-negative adults devoid of recent acute infection or vaccination. Into CD45RA+ naive and CD45RA-negative memory subsets, the CD4+ cells were split. This clonotype was sampled from a man aged 18 to 29 in good health. Some clones in this sample may be carry-over from other donors' samples. The rearrangement uses TRBV15 and TRBJ2-1, with 8 bases matching TRBD2. Sequencing was performed on naive CD4+ T cells from PBMCs. Subset here: CD45RA+ positively selected. The CDR3 DNA reads TGTGCCACCAGCAGAGACCCGACTAGCGCATACAATGAGCAGTTCTTC. It is translated as CATSRDPTSAYNEQFF.